The sequence of this TCR beta chain was determined in a study of blood T cell repertoires in COVID-19. The CDR3 consists of 14 residues. V lost 10 bases and J lost 1, with 15 bases in between. The germline gives CDR1 SNHLY, CDR2 FYNNEI. Authors' processing steps: Amplification from reference gene primers served as the basis for estimated nucleated cell counts. Some clones are missing from TCRdb's copy, which holds only in-frame ones; the method was immunoSEQ multiplex PCR. The V and J calls and clone size come from that table; D and trimming were worked out from the DNA. This table has hundreds of thousands of clones, approximately 82% appearing once.

Sequences were obtained from peripheral blood. The genes are TRBV2 and TRBJ2-3; tentatively, D is TRBD2 (6 bases). The origin of this receptor is a woman of 80 years or more with acute or convalescent COVID-19. CDR3 coding DNA: TGTGCCACCCGACTAGTAGGGGGCACAGATACGCAGTATTTT. Translation gives CATRLVGGTDTQYF.